The next 8 T cell receptor beta chains were all read from a single sample in a study of shared clonotypes between healthy human individuals. Method: immunoSEQ multiplex PCR; TCRdb's copy keeps in-frame clones and lacks some. The table records about 2 million clones, 85% to 95% of them present only once. The sample was naive CD4+ T cells sorted from blood. Specified subset: CD45RA+ positively selected. The receptors come from a man younger than 35 in good health.

About this clone: The identical CDR3 is also encoded by other nucleotide sequences in the sample. The chain combines TRBV5-4 with TRBJ2-7; weak D call: TRBD1 (5 bases). V gave up 0 bases and J gave up 4 bases, with 8 bases separating them. The germline V gene encodes CDR1 SGHNT and CDR2 YYREEE (reference sequence). This CDR3 has 13 residues. CDR3 nucleotides: TGTGCCAGCAGCTTGGACAGGTCATACGAGCAGTACTTC. Amino acids: CASSLDRSYEQYF.

A remark on this clone: The same CDR3 is also encoded by other DNA sequences in this sample. V and J are TRBV5-1 and TRBJ1-2; D remains ambiguous. V was shortened by 0 bases and J by 3 bases, with 6 bases between the two germline ends. The length of the CDR3 is 13 residues. Looked up from germline, CDR1 is SGHRS and CDR2 is YFSETQ. In DNA, the CDR3 is TGCGCCAGCAGCTTGGGAGGATACTATGGCTACACCTTC. Amino acids: CASSLGGYYGYTF.

The chain uses TRBV6-5 and TRBJ2-7; tentatively, D is TRBD1 (5 bases). The CDR3 extends over 14 amino acids. Trimming removed 4 bases from V and 6 bases from J, with 16 bases in between. Germline CDR1 and CDR2: MNHEY and SVGAGI. The chain's CDR3 is CASSSAREFSEQYF. CDR3 in DNA: TGTGCCAGCAGTTCCGCCAGGGAATTCAGCGAGCAGTACTTC.

This chain joins TRBV5-1 and TRBJ1-1; 9 positions agree with TRBD1. This CDR3 has 13 residues. Germline CDR1 and CDR2: SGHRS and YFSETQ. The V gene end was trimmed by 4 bases and the J gene end by 7 bases; junction bases not matched to a gene: 5. CDR3 in DNA: TGCGCCAGCAGCCCCGGGACAGGGTTTGAAGCTTTCTTT. Translating gives CASSPGTGFEAFF.

The V call is TRBV29-1, the J call TRBJ2-5; the D gene is possibly TRBD1 (5 bases). Trimming stripped 4 bases from V and 2 bases from J, with 8 bases between. The length of the CDR3 is 12 residues. Germline values: CDR1 SQVTM, CDR2 ANQGSEA. CDR3 nucleotides: TGCAGCGTTGTAAAGGGGCAAGAGACCCAGTACTTC. Translating gives CSVVKGQETQYF. Filled out from reference TRBV29-1 and TRBJ2-5, the complete variable domain reads SAVISQKPSRDICQRGTSLTIQCQVDSQVTMMFWYRQQPGQSLTLIATANQGSEATYESGFVIDKFPISRPNLTFSTLTVSNMSPEDSSIYLCSVVKGQETQYFGPGTRLLVL.

The J gene is TRBJ2-5, the V gene TRBV10-2, with 8 bases matching TRBD1. The CDR3 is 13 residues long. V lost 9 bases, J lost 1 base, and 4 bases stayed unmatched. Germline-derived CDR1 and CDR2 are WSHSY and SAAADI. CDR3 sequence (DNA): TGCGCCAGTGGACAGGGTTTCCAAGAGACCCAGTACTTC. Translating it yields CASGQGFQETQYF.

The chain joins TRBV4-3 to TRBJ2-1; a weak D match, TRBD2 (6 bases). Germline CDR1 reads LGHNA; CDR2 reads YSLEER. The CDR3 totals 15 residues. The V gene lost 1 base and the J gene lost 4 bases, with 11 bases spanning the gap. The CDR3 DNA sequence: TGCGCCAGCAGCCAAGTCGGGAGTCGGTACAATGAGCAGTTCTTC. Protein product: CASSQVGSRYNEQFF.

J is TRBJ2-1 and V is TRBV5-4; TRBD2 matches at 10 bases. The germline gives CDR1 SGHNT, CDR2 YYREEE (reference sequence). The CDR3 totals 15 residues. The V gene end was trimmed by 0 bases and the J gene end by 6 bases; junction bases not matched to a gene: 3. This CDR3 is CASSLAASGSNEQFF. In DNA form, the CDR3 reads TGTGCCAGCAGCTTGGCGGCTAGCGGGAGCAATGAGCAGTTCTTC.